A single sample gave rise to the 18 T cell receptor beta chains below, sequenced in a study of shared clonotypes between healthy human individuals. The data were produced by immunoSEQ multiplex PCR, yet TCRdb's version contains in-frame clones alone and is incomplete. The sample yields 490,000 or so clones, around 80% seen once. What was sequenced was PBMCs. The source is a woman aged 40 to 50 in good health. Some clones in this sample may be carry-over from other donors' samples.

The genes are TRBV27 and TRBJ1-2; tentative D call: TRBD1 (6 bases). Germline CDR1 and CDR2: MNHEY and SMNVEV (reference sequence). The length of the CDR3 is 14 residues. The V end was cut by 1 base, the J end by 8 bases, with 14 bases between. Here the CDR3 reads CASSLLGGNGGYTF. Written as DNA, the CDR3 is TGTGCCAGCAGTTTATTAGGGGGGAACGGAGGCTACACCTTC.

The J gene is TRBJ2-4, the V gene TRBV10-1, with a tentative D call TRBD2 (5 bases). V was trimmed by 4 bases and J by 1 base, leaving 5 bases between them. This CDR3 is built from 13 residues. From germline, CDR1 is WNHNN and CDR2 SYGVQD (reference sequence). The CDR3 here is CASSAGAKNIQYF. CDR3 coding DNA: TGCGCCAGCAGTGCGGGGGCCAAAAACATTCAGTACTTC.

The chain has TRBV18 and TRBJ1-2; D might be TRBD1 (6 bases). Germline CDR1 and CDR2: KGHSH and LQKENI. The V end lost 5 bases, the J end lost 1 base, and 8 bases lay between the germline ends. CDR3 size: 13 residues. The CDR3 protein is CASSSDSNYGYTF. The CDR3 coding sequence is TGTGCCAGCTCATCGGACAGTAACTATGGCTACACCTTC.

The gene calls are TRBV2 and TRBJ2-5; D remains unclear. Deletions cut 5 bases from V and 2 bases from J, with 3 bases between. Per germline, CDR1 SNHLY and CDR2 FYNNEI. The CDR3 consists of 11 residues. The CDR3 protein is CASSSQETQYF. CDR3 nucleotide sequence: TGTGCCAGCAGTTCACAAGAGACCCAGTACTTC.

This sequence joins TRBV27 and TRBJ2-1; possible D gene TRBD2, 6 bases. The CDR3 sequence is 16 residues long. Trimming pared 7 bases from V and 4 bases from J, leaving 20 bases between. Germline CDR1 is MNHEY and CDR2 is SMNVEV (reference sequence). The CDR3 DNA follows: TGTGCCAGCATGGAACACATGGGGGGTTCGTACAATGAGCAGTTCTTC. This codes for CASMEHMGGSYNEQFF.

This clone was seen many times. This chain joins TRBV19 and TRBJ1-1, with 7 bases that match TRBD1. Germline loops: CDR1 LNHDA, CDR2 SQIVND (reference sequence). After removal of 9 bases from V and 6 bases from J, the junction contained 4 bases not matched to a gene. The CDR3 runs to 11 residues. The CDR3 loop is CASERGPEAFF. DNA of the CDR3: TGTGCCAGCGAGAGGGGGCCTGAAGCTTTCTTT.

The chain carries TRBV30 and TRBJ2-5, with a weak D call TRBD2 (6 bases). Germline V gene lookup returns CDR1 GTSNPN and CDR2 SVGIG (reference sequence). The CDR3 sequence is 12 residues long. Trimming pared 0 bases from V and 10 bases from J, leaving 12 bases between. The CDR3 nucleotides are TGTGCCTGGAGTGTAGGGGCGGGGCTCCAGTACTTC. It specifies CAWSVGAGLQYF.

This clone has just one count. Other DNA sequences in the same sample also yield this CDR3. V usage is TRBV19 and J usage is TRBJ1-2; D is possibly TRBD1 (6 bases). Deletions cut 3 bases from V and 2 bases from J, with 7 bases between. The germline CDR1 and CDR2 sequences are LNHDA and SQIVND (reference sequence). CDR3 length: 13 amino acids. The CDR3 bases are TGTGCCAGTAGTATTGACAGGAACTATGGCTACACCTTC. It translates to CASSIDRNYGYTF.

The rearrangement links TRBV5-1 to TRBJ2-1, with 7 bases fitting TRBD1. With V trimmed by 0 bases and J by 7 bases, 4 bases remained unmatched. Germline CDR1 SGHRS, CDR2 YFSETQ. The CDR3 has 14 residues. CDR3 DNA: TGCGCCAGCAGCTTGGAGGCCAGGGGGAATGAGCAGTTCTTC. Translating it yields CASSLEARGNEQFF.

CDR3 DNA sequence: TGTGCCACCAGCAGATTTTCAGGGGTCTACAATGAGCAGTTCTTC. It specifies CATSRFSGVYNEQFF. The rearrangement links TRBV15 to TRBJ2-1; TRBD1 might be the D (6 bases). Trimming left V 2 bases short and J 3 bases short, with 11 bases between. Germline CDR1 reads LNHNV; CDR2 reads YYDKDF (reference sequence). The CDR3 has 15 amino acids.

The genes are TRBV30 and TRBJ2-1; D may be TRBD2 (6 bases). This CDR3 is built from 11 residues. Germline V CDR1 and CDR2: GTSNPN, SVGIG (reference sequence). With 4 bases removed from V and 9 bases from J, the gap between germline ends came to 10 bases. The CDR3 protein is CAWTHGGEQFF. The CDR3 nucleotides read TGTGCCTGGACTCACGGGGGTGAGCAGTTCTTC.

The J gene is TRBJ2-1, the V gene TRBV18; D uncertain. From germline, CDR1 is KGHSH and CDR2 LQKENI. Trimming took 2 bases from V and 0 from J, leaving 8 bases between them. The CDR3 is made up of 15 amino acids. CDR3: CASSPEISSYNEQFF. The CDR3 DNA is TGTGCCAGCTCACCAGAAATAAGCTCCTACAATGAGCAGTTCTTC.

J is TRBJ2-2 and V is TRBV11-2; D gene uncertain. The CDR3 extends over 16 amino acids. Germline loops: CDR1 SGHAT, CDR2 FQNNGV. The germline V and J ends were trimmed by 2 bases and 1 base, with 11 bases remaining between them. CDR3 residues: CASSLIGGGNTGELFF. As DNA, the CDR3 is TGTGCCAGCAGCTTAATTGGTGGCGGGAACACCGGGGAGCTGTTTTTT.

V usage is TRBV5-1 and J usage is TRBJ1-1, with a tentative D call TRBD1 (5 bases). Deletions cut 4 bases from V and 1 base from J, with 17 bases between. The germline V gene encodes CDR1 SGHRS and CDR2 YFSETQ. The CDR3 extends over 16 amino acids. The CDR3 sequence is CASSPGRSGGNTEAFF. CDR3 DNA: TGCGCCAGCAGCCCCGGACGGTCCGGGGGGAACACTGAAGCTTTCTTT.

CDR3 amino acids: CASSARQGVFGYTF. The CDR3 DNA sequence: TGTGCCAGCAGCGCCAGACAGGGGGTATTCGGCTACACCTTC. The V and J genes are TRBV7-2 and TRBJ1-2, with TRBD1 matching 9 bases. There are 14 residues in the CDR3. Germline CDR1 SGHTA, CDR2 FQGNSA. The ends lost 5 bases at V and 8 bases at J; junction bases unmatched: 9.

About this clone: The same CDR3 arises from other DNA sequences in this sample as well. This chain connects TRBV29-1 to TRBJ1-3; D gene unclear. The V gene's germline CDR1 is SQVTM and CDR2 ANQGSEA. The ends were cut back, 6 bases at V and 3 bases at J, with 6 bases in the middle. This CDR3 has 11 amino acids. The CDR3 DNA reads TGCAGCGTGGAGAATGGAAACACCATATATTTT. Its protein product is CSVENGNTIYF. Using reference TRBV29-1 and TRBJ1-3 for the parts outside the CDR3, the full variable domain is SAVISQKPSRDICQRGTSLTIQCQVDSQVTMMFWYRQQPGQSLTLIATANQGSEATYESGFVIDKFPISRPNLTFSTLTVSNMSPEDSSIYLCSVENGNTIYFGEGSWLTVV.

V gene TRBV5-1 combines with J gene TRBJ2-3, with 9 bases aligning to TRBD2. Trimming took 2 bases from V and 6 from J; bases not matched to a gene: 7. CDR1 and CDR2 (germline): SGHRS, YFSETQ. There are 15 residues in the CDR3. CDR3 amino acids: CASSLEREVVDTQYF. The CDR3 DNA follows: TGCGCCAGCAGCTTAGAGCGGGAGGTCGTCGATACGCAGTATTTT.

The chain joins TRBV5-1 to TRBJ2-7, with D unclear. V lost 4 bases and J lost 6, with 14 bases in between. Per germline, CDR1 SGHRS and CDR2 YFSETQ. The CDR3 is 13 residues long. As DNA, the CDR3 is TGCGCCAGCAGCGACGGACCTCTCGGCGAGCAGTACTTC. Residues: CASSDGPLGEQYF. Supplemented by reference TRBV5-1 and TRBJ2-7, the full variable domain reads KAGVTQTPRYLIKTRGQQVTLSCSPISGHRSVSWYQQTPGQGLQFLFEYFSETQRNKGNFPGRFSGRQFSNSRSEMNVSTLELGDSALYLCASSDGPLGEQYFGPGTRLTVT.